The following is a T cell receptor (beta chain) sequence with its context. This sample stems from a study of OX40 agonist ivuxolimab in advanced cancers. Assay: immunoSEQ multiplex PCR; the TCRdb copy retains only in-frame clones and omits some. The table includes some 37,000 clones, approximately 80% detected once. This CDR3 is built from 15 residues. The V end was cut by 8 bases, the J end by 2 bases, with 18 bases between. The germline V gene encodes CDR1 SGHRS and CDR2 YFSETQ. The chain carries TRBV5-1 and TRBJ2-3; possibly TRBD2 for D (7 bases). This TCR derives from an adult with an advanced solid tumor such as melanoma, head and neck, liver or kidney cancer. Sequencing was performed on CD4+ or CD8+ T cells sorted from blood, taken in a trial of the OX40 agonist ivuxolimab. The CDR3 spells CASLRGAGYTDTQYF. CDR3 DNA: TGCGCCAGTCTCCGGGGGGCCGGGTACACAGATACGCAGTATTTT. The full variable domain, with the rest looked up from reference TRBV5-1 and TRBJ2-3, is KAGVTQTPRYLIKTRGQQVTLSCSPISGHRSVSWYQQTPGQGLQFLFEYFSETQRNKGNFPGRFSGRQFSNSRSEMNVSTLELGDSALYLCASLRGAGYTDTQYFGPGTRLTVL.